What follows are 10 T cell receptor beta chains derived from one specimen sequenced in a study of post-analysis software for immune sequencing data. Whole-study findings and limits: Five TRBV segments occurring more often in patients than controls included TRBV5-6, TRBV5-1 and TRBV20-1.

TCR beta cDNA libraries included unique molecular identifiers. TCRdb fed the PCR reads into MiXCR, producing one record per CDR3 protein. The sample yields 700,000 to 900,000 distinct CDR3 sequences, about half seen once. The antigens of these receptors remain unknown. The sequencing sample was made of blood. The receptors were gathered from a girl between 10 and 17 years old with multiple sclerosis.

For the CDR3, the DNA is TGTGCCATCAGTGAGTCGAGGGGGTCGGTAGATTACAATGAGCAGTTCTTC. Translated, it gives CAISESRGSVDYNEQFF. The chain carries TRBV10-3 and TRBJ2-1, with a weak D call TRBD1 (6 bases). The CDR3 sequence is 17 residues long. CDR1 ENHRY and CDR2 SYGVKD come from the germline V gene. V was trimmed by 0 bases and J by 4 bases, leaving 16 bases between them.

V and J are TRBV6-1 and TRBJ1-1; 9 bases align to TRBD1. Per germline, CDR1 MNHNS and CDR2 SASEGT. The CDR3 covers 16 residues. The V segment lost 4 bases and the J segment 0 bases; nucleotides outside the gene matches: 6. Here the CDR3 DNA reads TGTGCCAGCAGTGCTGGGACAGGGCAATTGAACACTGAAGCTTTCTTT. Amino acid sequence: CASSAGTGQLNTEAFF.

The chain couples TRBV28 to TRBJ2-1, with D uncertain. CDR3 size: 13 residues. The germline CDR1 and CDR2 sequences are MDHEN and SYDVKM. Deletions cut 7 bases from V and 4 bases from J, with 11 bases between. CDR3 amino acids: CASKAGVYNEQFF. The CDR3 DNA sequence: TGTGCCAGCAAAGCAGGAGTGTACAATGAGCAGTTCTTC. The full variable domain, its missing parts supplied by reference TRBV28 and TRBJ2-1, is DVKVTQSSRYLVKRTGEKVFLECVQDMDHENMFWYRQDPGLGLRLIYFSYDVKMKEKGDIPEGYSVSREKKERFSLILESASTNQTSMYLCASKAGVYNEQFFGPGTRLTVL.

This clonotype showed up just a few times. The rearrangement uses TRBV6-5 and TRBJ2-1; 8 bases agree with TRBD1. Germline assignment: CDR1 MNHEY and CDR2 SVGAGI. The CDR3 has 17 residues. The V and J ends lost 2 bases and 4 bases, in that order; junction bases with no gene match: 10. This CDR3 is CASSYVNRGAGYNEQFF. The CDR3 DNA reads TGTGCCAGCAGTTACGTTAACAGGGGGGCCGGGTACAATGAGCAGTTCTTC.

V is TRBV12-3 or TRBV12-4 and J is TRBJ1-4; no clear D gene. V was shortened by 6 bases and J by 0 bases, with 11 bases between the two germline ends. This CDR3 has 15 residues. In DNA, the CDR3 is TGTGCCAGCAGGATTGGGTACCCAACTAATGAAAAACTGTTTTTT. It specifies CASRIGYPTNEKLFF.

This clonotype was picked up a small number of times. The chain employs TRBV12-3 or TRBV12-4 and TRBJ2-1; 10 positions match TRBD1. CDR3 length: 14 amino acids. V dropped 7 bases and J dropped 6; count of bases not matched to a gene: 6. This CDR3 reads CASTGTGDGNEQFF. The CDR3 nucleotides read TGTGCCAGCACAGGGACAGGGGACGGCAATGAGCAGTTCTTC.

J is TRBJ1-2 and V is TRBV7-9; the D is unclear. The ends were cut back, 1 base at V and 11 bases at J, with 20 bases in the middle. This CDR3 spans 15 amino acids. Germline V gives CDR1 SEHNR, CDR2 FQNEAQ (reference sequence). CDR3 nucleotide sequence: TGTGCCAGCAGCTTAGACGGGAGTCAGGCAGTGCCGTACACCTTC. Translating gives CASSLDGSQAVPYTF.

The chain is built from TRBV7-3 and TRBJ1-1, with D maybe TRBD1 (5 bases). V shed 2 bases and J shed 2 bases, with 12 bases lying between them. Germline CDR1 is SGHTA and CDR2 is FQGTGA. This CDR3 has 15 amino acids. The CDR3 sequence is CASSLAGQSNTEAFF. The CDR3 DNA is TGTGCCAGCAGCTTAGCGGGGCAGTCTAACACTGAAGCTTTCTTT. Filled out from reference TRBV7-3 and TRBJ1-1, the complete variable domain reads GAGVSQTPSNKVTEKGKYVELRCDPISGHTALYWYRQSLGQGPEFLIYFQGTGAADDSGLPNDRFFAVRPEGSVSTLKIQRTERGDSAVYLCASSLAGQSNTEAFFGQGTRLTVV.

The chain carries TRBV29-1 and TRBJ1-1; D remains unclear. V was clipped by 1 base and J by 3 bases, with 12 bases between them. The CDR3 spans 14 residues. The germline V gene encodes CDR1 SQVTM and CDR2 ANQGSEA. CDR3 sequence: CSVEVAGHHTEAFF. CDR3 in DNA: TGCAGCGTTGAAGTCGCGGGCCATCACACTGAAGCTTTCTTT.

The CDR3 region is CASSQVVGSSYEQYF. CDR3 nucleotides: TGCGCCAGCAGCCAAGTTGTCGGGAGTAGCTACGAGCAGTACTTC. The J gene is TRBJ2-7, the V gene TRBV4-3, with D perhaps matching TRBD2 (6 bases). From germline, CDR1 is LGHNA and CDR2 YSLEER. The CDR3 has 15 amino acids. Trimming removed 1 base from V and 3 bases from J, with 13 bases in between.